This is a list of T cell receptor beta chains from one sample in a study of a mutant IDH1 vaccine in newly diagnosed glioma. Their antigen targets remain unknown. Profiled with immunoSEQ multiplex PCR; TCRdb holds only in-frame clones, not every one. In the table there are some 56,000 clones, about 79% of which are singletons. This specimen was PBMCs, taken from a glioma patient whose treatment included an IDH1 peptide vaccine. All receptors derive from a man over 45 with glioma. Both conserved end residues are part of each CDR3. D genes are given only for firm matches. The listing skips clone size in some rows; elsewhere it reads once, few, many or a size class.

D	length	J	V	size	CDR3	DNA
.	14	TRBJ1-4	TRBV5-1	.	CASRMGAQNEKLFF	TGCGCCAGCAGGATGGGGGCCCAGAATGAAAAACTGTTTTTT
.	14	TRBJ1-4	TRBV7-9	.	CASSDTRGGEKLFF	TGTGCCAGCAGCGATACACGGGGGGGTGAAAAACTGTTTTTT
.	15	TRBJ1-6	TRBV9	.	CASSVLQTLNSPLHF	TGTGCCAGCAGCGTACTACAGACACTCAATTCACCCCTCCACTTT
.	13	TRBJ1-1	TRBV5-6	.	CASSLSPGDEAFF	TGTGCCAGCAGCTTGAGTCCGGGTGATGAAGCTTTCTTT
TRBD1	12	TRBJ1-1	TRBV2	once	CASSSGTGGAFF	TGTGCCAGCAGCTCCGGGACAGGGGGAGCTTTCTTT
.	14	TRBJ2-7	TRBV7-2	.	CASSLDGAGDEQYF	TGTGCCAGCAGCTTAGATGGTGCAGGCGACGAGCAGTACTTC
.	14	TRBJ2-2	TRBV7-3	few	CASSLAGNTGELFF	TGTGCCAGCAGCTTGGCAGGGAACACCGGGGAGCTGTTTTTT
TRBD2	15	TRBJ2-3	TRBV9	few	CASSTTSGSTDTQYF	TGTGCCAGCAGCACGACTAGCGGTAGCACAGATACGCAGTATTTT
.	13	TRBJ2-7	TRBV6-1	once	CASSRDTLYEQYF	TGTGCCAGCAGCCGGGACACCCTATACGAGCAGTACTTC
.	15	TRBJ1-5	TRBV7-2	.	CASSFWPGQGQPQHF	TGTGCCAGCAGCTTTTGGCCGGGGCAAGGACAGCCCCAGCATTTT
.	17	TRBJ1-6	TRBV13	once	CASSPPRGRGDGSPLHF	TGTGCCAGCAGCCCCCCCCGGGGACGGGGGGACGGTTCACCCCTCCACTTT
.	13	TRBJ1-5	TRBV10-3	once	CASTGTMDQPQHF	TGTGCCAGTACCGGGACAATGGATCAGCCCCAGCATTTT
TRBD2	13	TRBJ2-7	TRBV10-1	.	CASSERLAGEQYF	TGCGCCAGCAGTGAAAGGCTAGCGGGCGAGCAGTACTTC
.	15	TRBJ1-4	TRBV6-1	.	CASSVYGATNEKLFF	TGTGCCAGCAGTGTTTACGGTGCAACTAATGAAAAACTGTTTTTT
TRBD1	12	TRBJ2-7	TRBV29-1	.	CSGGQGSDEQYF	TGCAGCGGTGGACAGGGTTCGGACGAGCAGTACTTC
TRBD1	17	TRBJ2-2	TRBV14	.	CASSGLTGTALTGELFF	TGTGCCAGCAGCGGACTGACCGGGACAGCCTTAACCGGGGAGCTGTTTTTT
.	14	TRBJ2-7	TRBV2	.	CASSEVSRAYEQYF	TGTGCCAGCAGTGAGGTTAGCAGGGCCTACGAGCAGTACTTC
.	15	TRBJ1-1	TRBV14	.	CASSPTRTLGTEAFF	TGTGCCAGCAGCCCCACCAGGACGCTGGGTACTGAAGCTTTCTTT
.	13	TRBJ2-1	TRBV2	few	CASSEPGENEQFF	TGTGCCAGCAGTGAACCGGGGGAGAATGAGCAGTTCTTC
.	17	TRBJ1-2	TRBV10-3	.	CAISGRDQWDHNYGYTF	TGTGCCATCAGTGGTCGGGACCAGTGGGACCATAACTATGGCTACACCTTC
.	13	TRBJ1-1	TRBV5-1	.	CASSPGEGTEAFF	TGCGCCAGCAGCCCTGGGGAGGGCACTGAAGCTTTCTTT
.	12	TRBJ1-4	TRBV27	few	CASSPLGEKLFF	TGTGCCAGCAGTCCCCTCGGCGAAAAACTGTTTTTT
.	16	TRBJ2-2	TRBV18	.	CASSGVGGLNTGELFF	TGTGCCAGCTCAGGAGTCGGGGGTCTTAACACCGGGGAGCTGTTTTTT
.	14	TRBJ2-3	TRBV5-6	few	CASSLSLSTDTQYF	TGTGCCAGCAGCTTGTCCCTGAGCACAGATACGCAGTATTTT
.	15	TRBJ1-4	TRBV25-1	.	CASSEPGTGNEKLFF	TGTGCCAGCAGTGAACCCGGCACCGGTAATGAAAAACTGTTTTTT
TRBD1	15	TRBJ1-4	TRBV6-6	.	CASILGQGGNEKLFF	TGTGCCAGCATTCTAGGACAGGGTGGGAATGAAAAACTGTTTTTT
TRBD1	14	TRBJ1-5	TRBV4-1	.	CASSRDRGNQPQHF	TGCGCCAGCAGCCGGGACAGGGGCAATCAGCCCCAGCATTTT
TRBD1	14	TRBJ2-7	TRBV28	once	CASRTGTGVSEQYF	TGTGCCAGCAGAACCGGGACAGGGGTTAGCGAGCAGTACTTC
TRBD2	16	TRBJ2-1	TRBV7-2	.	CASSLVWASGAGEQFF	TGTGCCAGCAGCTTAGTTTGGGCTAGCGGGGCTGGTGAGCAGTTCTTC
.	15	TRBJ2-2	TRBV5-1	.	CASSLDGQNTGELFF	TGCGCCAGCAGCTTGGATGGACAAAACACCGGGGAGCTGTTTTTT
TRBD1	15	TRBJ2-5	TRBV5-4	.	CASSFLDRGRETQYF	TGTGCCAGCAGCTTTTTGGACAGGGGGCGAGAGACCCAGTACTTC
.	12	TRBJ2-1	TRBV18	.	CASSPQGNEQFF	TGTGCCAGCTCACCACAGGGTAATGAGCAGTTCTTC
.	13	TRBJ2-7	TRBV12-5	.	CASGLGPAYEQYF	TGTGCTAGTGGTTTGGGGCCGGCCTACGAGCAGTACTTC
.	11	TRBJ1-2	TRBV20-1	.	CSARVRDGYTF	TGCAGTGCTAGAGTCAGGGATGGCTACACCTTC
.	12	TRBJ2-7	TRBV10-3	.	CAISETLYEQYF	TGTGCCATCAGTGAGACCCTCTACGAGCAGTACTTC
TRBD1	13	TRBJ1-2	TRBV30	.	CAWSAGTGIGYTF	TGTGCCTGGAGTGCCGGGACAGGGATCGGCTACACCTTC
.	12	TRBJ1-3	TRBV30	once	CAWRKGVYTIYF	TGTGCCTGGAGGAAAGGGGTTTACACCATATATTTT
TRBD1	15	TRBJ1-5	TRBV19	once	CASSQTGGWSQPQHF	TGTGCCAGTAGTCAGACAGGGGGCTGGAGCCAGCCCCAGCATTTT
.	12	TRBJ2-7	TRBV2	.	CASREDSYEQYF	TGTGCCAGCCGTGAGGACTCCTACGAGCAGTACTTC